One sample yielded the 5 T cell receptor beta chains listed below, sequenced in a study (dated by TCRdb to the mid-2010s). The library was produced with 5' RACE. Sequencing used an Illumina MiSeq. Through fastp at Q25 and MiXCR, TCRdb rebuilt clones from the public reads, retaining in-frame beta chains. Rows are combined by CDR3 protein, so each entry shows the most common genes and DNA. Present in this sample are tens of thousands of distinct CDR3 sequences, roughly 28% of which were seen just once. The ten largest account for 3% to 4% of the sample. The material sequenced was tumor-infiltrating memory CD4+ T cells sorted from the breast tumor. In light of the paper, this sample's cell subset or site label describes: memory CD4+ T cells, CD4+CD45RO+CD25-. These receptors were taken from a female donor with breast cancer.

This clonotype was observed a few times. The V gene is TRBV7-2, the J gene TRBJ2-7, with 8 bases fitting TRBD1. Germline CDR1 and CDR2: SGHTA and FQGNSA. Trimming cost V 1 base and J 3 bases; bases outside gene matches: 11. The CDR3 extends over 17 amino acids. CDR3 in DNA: TGTGCCAGCAGCTTAGGTAGGCGGACAGGGAGTATCTACGAGCAGTACTTC. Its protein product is CASSLGRRTGSIYEQYF.

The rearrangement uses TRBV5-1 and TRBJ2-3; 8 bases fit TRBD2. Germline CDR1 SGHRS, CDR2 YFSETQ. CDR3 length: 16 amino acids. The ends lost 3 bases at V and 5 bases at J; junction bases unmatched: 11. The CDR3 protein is CASSSMGLGTGDTQYF. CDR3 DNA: TGCGCCAGCAGCTCGATGGGACTAGGCACGGGAGATACGCAGTATTTT.

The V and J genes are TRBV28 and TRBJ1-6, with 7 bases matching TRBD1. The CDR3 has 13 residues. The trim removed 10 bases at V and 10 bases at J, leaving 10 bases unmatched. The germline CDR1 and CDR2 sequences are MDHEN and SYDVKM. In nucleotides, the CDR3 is TGTGCCAACCAACAGGGGCCTGGGTCACCCCTCCACTTT. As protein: CANQQGPGSPLHF.

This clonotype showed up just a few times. For the CDR3, the DNA is TGCGCCAGCAGCTTGGAGGGGGCGAGTTTGACTGAAGCTTTCTTT. This translates into CASSLEGASLTEAFF. The chain employs TRBV5-1 and TRBJ1-1, with 7 positions matching TRBD1. Germline V gives CDR1 SGHRS, CDR2 YFSETQ. The V gene end was trimmed by 0 bases and the J gene end by 5 bases; junction bases not matched to a gene: 7. The CDR3 contains 15 residues.

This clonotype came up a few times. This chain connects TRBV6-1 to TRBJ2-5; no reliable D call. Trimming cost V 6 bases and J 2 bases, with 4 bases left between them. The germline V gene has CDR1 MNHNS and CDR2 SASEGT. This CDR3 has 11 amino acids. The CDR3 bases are TGTGCCAGCAGATTTCAAGAGACCCAGTACTTC. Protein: CASRFQETQYF.